Presented here are 10 T cell receptor beta chains from one specimen sequenced in a study of blood T cell repertoires in COVID-19. Clones were read by immunoSEQ multiplex PCR, and TCRdb kept only the in-frame ones, dropping some. The sample holds some 96,000 clones, 90% seen once. The sequenced sample consisted of peripheral blood. Every receptor here comes from a man aged 55 to 70 with acute or convalescent COVID-19.

The V call is TRBV30, the J call TRBJ1-5; D is ambiguous. This CDR3 region has 15 residues. In germline, CDR1 is GTSNPN, CDR2 SVGIG (reference sequence). Trimming shortened V by 2 bases and J by 3 bases, and 14 bases separated the two germline ends. The CDR3: CAWSLVGRNNQPQHF. CDR3 in DNA: TGTGCCTGGAGTCTAGTTGGTAGGAACAATCAGCCCCAGCATTTT.

The chain couples TRBV4-1 to TRBJ1-2, with TRBD1 as a possible D gene (6 bases). The CDR3 length is 15 residues. Germline CDR1 and CDR2: MGHRA and YSYEKL. Trimming pared 4 bases from V and 8 bases from J, leaving 20 bases between. CDR3 sequence (DNA): TGCGCCAGCAGCCGAATCTGGACAGCCATAGGCGGCTACACCTTC. As protein: CASSRIWTAIGGYTF.

The chain recombines TRBV6-5 with TRBJ2-2; 11 nucleotides line up with TRBD1. This CDR3 region has 16 residues. CDR1 is MNHEY and CDR2 is SVGAGI in the germline V gene. The ends lost 0 bases at V and 6 bases at J; junction bases unmatched: 3. CDR3 bases: TGTGCCAGCAGTTACTCTCCGGGACAGGGGGCCGGGGAGCTGTTTTTT. This gives the protein CASSYSPGQGAGELFF.

This clone was picked up a small number of times. The CDR3 DNA reads as TGTGCCAGCAGCGCCCAACAAATTGGCAATCAGCCCCAGCATTTT. Translating it yields CASSAQQIGNQPQHF. The chain uses TRBV6-5 and TRBJ1-5; D gene ambiguous. Deletions cut 6 bases from V and 2 bases from J, with 14 bases between. The V gene's germline CDR1 is MNHEY and CDR2 SVGAGI. CDR3 length: 15 residues.

The chain uses TRBV11-2 and TRBJ2-4, with 8 positions matching TRBD2. The CDR3 contains 16 residues. J gave up 9 bases and V 0 bases, and 10 bases lay outside the gene matches. Germline assignment: CDR1 SGHAT and CDR2 FQNNGV. The CDR3 nucleotides are TGTGCCAGCAGCTTAGATAGGGGAGCGGGGGTTACCATTCAGTACTTC. It is translated as CASSLDRGAGVTIQYF.

In its sample, this clone was seen once. The rearrangement joins TRBV27 to TRBJ1-1, with 7 bases fitting TRBD1. This CDR3 is 15 amino acids long. Unmatched junction bases numbered 8, after V lost 4 bases and J lost 3 bases. CDR1 and CDR2 from the germline V gene are MNHEY and SMNVEV (reference sequence). Here the CDR3 reads CASSSGTASDTEAFF. The CDR3 region has the DNA TGTGCCAGCAGTTCCGGGACAGCTTCTGACACTGAAGCTTTCTTT.

The rearrangement links TRBV15 to TRBJ2-5; no firm D call. Germline CDR1 and CDR2: LNHNV and YYDKDF (reference sequence). This CDR3 contains 13 residues. V lost 0 bases to trimming and J lost 4 bases, with 6 bases between them. The CDR3 DNA follows: TGTGCCACCAGCAGAGATCTTCGAGAGACCCAGTACTTC. Translated: CATSRDLRETQYF.

Here the CDR3 reads CSVPQAQAFF. The CDR3 DNA reads TGCAGCGTTCCTCAGGCTCAAGCTTTCTTT. The rearrangement links TRBV29-1 to TRBJ1-1; D unclear. The germline CDR1 and CDR2 sequences are SQVTM and ANQGSEA. CDR3 length: 10 residues. The ends were cut back, 5 bases at V and 9 bases at J, with 10 bases in the middle. Drawing the rest from reference TRBV29-1 and TRBJ1-1, the complete variable domain is SAVISQKPSRDICQRGTSLTIQCQVDSQVTMMFWYRQQPGQSLTLIATANQGSEATYESGFVIDKFPISRPNLTFSTLTVSNMSPEDSSIYLCSVPQAQAFFGQGTRLTVV.

The chain recombines TRBV6-5 with TRBJ1-5; D remains unclear. Per the germline V gene, CDR1 is MNHEY and CDR2 is SVGAGI. The ends were cut back, 0 bases at V and 5 bases at J, with 11 bases in the middle. The length of the CDR3 is 15 residues. CDR3 region: CASSYSTRRDQPQHF. CDR3 sequence (DNA): TGTGCCAGCAGTTACTCGACTAGGCGGGATCAGCCCCAGCATTTT.

The J gene is TRBJ1-1, the V gene TRBV5-4; possible D gene TRBD1, 6 bases. V lost 4 bases and J 1 base, leaving 14 bases between the germline ends. The CDR3 has 15 residues. The germline CDR1 and CDR2 sequences are SGHNT and YYREEE (reference sequence). The CDR3 nucleotides read TGTGCCAGCAGCCCCGGGGGGCAAGGGAACACTGAAGCTTTCTTT. Its translation: CASSPGGQGNTEAFF.